A selection of T cell receptor beta chains follows, all from one sample in a study of immune evolution from preneoplasia to lung adenocarcinoma. This table comes from immunoSEQ multiplex PCR, and its TCRdb copy is limited to in-frame clones, with some not included. The sample holds about 8,900 clones, 79% seen once. The specimen was FFPE lung adenocarcinoma in situ tissue. The receptor source for this set is a person aged 80 or over with lung adenocarcinoma. Each CDR3 is given with its conserved first and last residue. A D gene is named only where the DNA matches it firmly. Only part of the rows carry a size: once, few, many, or a class if the clone is expanded.

NA	TRBV9	TRBJ1-3	NA	TGTGCCAGCAGCGTAGGGGCAGACTCTGGAAACACCATATATTTT	CASSVGADSGNTIYF
NA	TRBV11-3	TRBJ2-5	NA	TGTGCCAGCAGCCCTCAGGCTAGCTGGGAGACCCAGTACTTC	CASSPQASWETQYF
NA	TRBV4-1	TRBJ2-1	NA	TGCGCCAGCAGCCAAGATCAGGGGAGGAGCAAGGAGCAGTTCTTC	CASSQDQGRSKEQFF
NA	TRBV4-3	TRBJ1-1	NA	TGCGCCAGCAGCCAAGTGGGGTGGACGGGAAAGAACACTGAAGCTTTCTTT	CASSQVGWTGKNTEAFF
NA	TRBV11-3	TRBJ1-1	NA	TGTGCCAGCAGCTTAGAGGCAGGGATGAACACTGAAGCTTTCTTT	CASSLEAGMNTEAFF
NA	TRBV6-5	TRBJ1-1	NA	TGTGCCAGCAGTTACTCGGAGCACGGGGGCACTGAAGCTTTCTTT	CASSYSEHGGTEAFF
NA	TRBV11-3	TRBJ1-1	NA	TGTGCCAGCAAGCTACAGGGATCCGGCACTGAAGCTTTCTTT	CASKLQGSGTEAFF
TRBD1	TRBV7-3	TRBJ2-5	NA	TGTGCCAGCAGCCCGCGGATGGACAGGGGCCAAGAGACCCAGTACTTC	CASSPRMDRGQETQYF
NA	TRBV29-1	TRBJ1-1	NA	TGCAGCGTTGAATCGGGGGGCACTGAAGCTTTCTTT	CSVESGGTEAFF
TRBD1	TRBV19	TRBJ2-5	hyperexpanded	TGTGCCAGTAGTACGATCGGACAGGGGGAGACCCAGTACTTC	CASSTIGQGETQYF
NA	TRBV4-3	TRBJ1-2	few	TGCGCCAGCAGCCAGCACGAGGGTTTCTATGGCTACACCTTC	CASSQHEGFYGYTF
NA	TRBV5-4	TRBJ1-1	NA	TGTGCCAGCAGCGTCGCCGGGAGCATGAACACTGAAGCTTTCTTT	CASSVAGSMNTEAFF
NA	TRBV11-3	TRBJ2-3	once	TGTGCCAGCAGCTTACAGGGAGATACGCAGTATTTT	CASSLQGDTQYF
NA	TRBV14	TRBJ1-2	NA	TGTGCCAGCAGCCAAGAGTGGACAGACTATGGCTACACCTTC	CASSQEWTDYGYTF
NA	TRBV30	TRBJ2-3	NA	TGTGCCTATCGGGAATCCACAGATACGCAGTATTTT	CAYRESTDTQYF
TRBD1	TRBV28	TRBJ1-2	medium-sized	TGTGCCAGCAAACCGGGACAGCCCTATGGCTACACCTTC	CASKPGQPYGYTF
NA	TRBV10-3	TRBJ2-5	NA	TGTGCCATCAGTGAGGGGGGAGAGACCCAGTACTTC	CAISEGGETQYF
NA	TRBV18	TRBJ1-6	NA	TGTGCCAGCTCACGGGATTCACGTTCTGCTTCACCCCTCCACTTT	CASSRDSRSASPLHF
NA	TRBV30	TRBJ1-5	NA	TGTGCCTGGAGTCATCCTGAGGGAGGGCCCCAGCATTTT	CAWSHPEGGPQHF
NA	TRBV10-2	TRBJ2-5	NA	TGCGCCAGCAGTGGCTCCATTCTCCAAGAGACCCAGTACTTC	CASSGSILQETQYF
NA	TRBV4-1	TRBJ1-2	NA	TGCGCCAGCAGGTCCCTTGGGGTGGGCTCCTATGGCTACACCTTC	CASRSLGVGSYGYTF
NA	TRBV5-6	TRBJ1-1	NA	TGTGCCAGCAGCTCCCGCAGTAGGGACCTGAACACTGAAGCTTTCTTT	CASSSRSRDLNTEAFF
TRBD1	TRBV7-9	TRBJ1-1	NA	TGTGCCAGCAGCCCCAACCGGGACAGCTATAAAATCGCTGAAGCTTTCTTT	CASSPNRDSYKIAEAFF
NA	TRBV7-2	TRBJ1-1	NA	TGTGCCAGCAGCTTAGCAGGGGTAGGAGAAGCTTTCTTT	CASSLAGVGEAFF
TRBD1	TRBV14	TRBJ2-3	NA	TGTGCCAGCAGCCAATTAACAGGGGCGACTAGCACAGATACGCAGTATTTT	CASSQLTGATSTDTQYF
NA	TRBV6-5	TRBJ1-2	NA	TGTGCCAGCAGTCCCGGGGAAGCGAATGGCTACACCTTC	CASSPGEANGYTF
TRBD1	TRBV7-7	TRBJ2-2	once	TGTGCTAGCAGCCCTGGGACAGGGGGCGGCGGGGAGCTGTTTTTT	CASSPGTGGGGELFF
NA	TRBV6-5	TRBJ1-5	NA	TGTGCCAGCAGAGATACAGGGCCAAATCAGCCCCAGCATTTT	CASRDTGPNQPQHF
TRBD1	TRBV7-3	TRBJ1-1	NA	TGTGCCAGCAGCTTACAGGGGGTAGGCACTGAAGCTTTCTTT	CASSLQGVGTEAFF
NA	TRBV20-1	TRBJ1-2	NA	TGCAGTGCTAGTGGGGATGGCTACACCTTC	CSASGDGYTF
NA	TRBV28	TRBJ1-1	few	TGTGCCAGTTGCAGCCTGAACACTGAAGCTTTCTTT	CASCSLNTEAFF
TRBD2	TRBV7-2	TRBJ2-1	NA	TGTGCCAGCAGCTTATTGGCGGGGGGATCCTACAATGAGCAGTTCTTC	CASSLLAGGSYNEQFF
NA	TRBV4-3	TRBJ2-1	NA	TGCGCCAGCAGCCTTAGATACGGGGATGAGCAGTTCTTC	CASSLRYGDEQFF
NA	TRBV5-8	TRBJ2-7	NA	TGTGCCAGCAGCTTGGATTTGGCAGGGGAAAATCAGTACTTC	CASSLDLAGENQYF
TRBD1	TRBV6-4	TRBJ2-5	NA	TGTGCCAGCAGTGAAAACAGGGGGAAGACCCAGTACTTC	CASSENRGKTQYF
NA	TRBV28	TRBJ2-2	NA	TGTGCCAGCAGTTTAAGGGGAGGCACCGGGGAGCTGTTTTTT	CASSLRGGTGELFF
NA	TRBV6-1	TRBJ2-7	NA	TGTGCCAGCAGCGATACTTGGGACGGACAGTACTTC	CASSDTWDGQYF
NA	TRBV4-3	TRBJ1-4	few	TGCGCCAGCAGCCAAGACCCCCCTGGCGCAACTAATGAAAAACTGTTTTTT	CASSQDPPGATNEKLFF
NA	TRBV28	TRBJ2-5	NA	TGTGCCAGCAGTTTGACGGAGACCCAGTACTTC	CASSLTETQYF